These T cell receptor beta chains were read from a single sample in a study of blood T cells in healthy people across ages. TCRdb redid the calling of the 5' RACE reads with MiXCR, one entry per CDR3 protein. This sample has 600,000 to 1,000,000 distinct CDR3 sequences, with 58% found just once. The specimen sequenced was blood. Receptors originate from a man younger than 40 in good health. CDR3s include the opening cysteine and the closing phenylalanine or tryptophan. The D gene is left open where the match is weak. Size is stated for part of the rows, as once, few or many counts, or as a class when the clone is expanded.

>TRBJ2-3|-|TRBV12-3/TRBV12-4|-
TGTGCCAGCAATGGCAGGGGGGCCGGAGATATGCAGTATTTT
CASNGRGAGDMQYF
>TRBJ1-1|-|TRBV12-3/TRBV12-4|-
TGTGCCAGCAGTTTAGGTATAGGGGGCACTGAAGCTTTCTTT
CASSLGIGGTEAFF
>TRBJ2-7|few|TRBV9|TRBD2
TGTGCCAGCAGTCTTGGACTAGCGGAGGACTACGAGCAGTACTTC
CASSLGLAEDYEQYF
>TRBJ1-2|few|TRBV20-1|-
TGCAGTGCCCCGACGGTGGGTGGCTACACCTTC
CSAPTVGGYTF
>TRBJ2-1|-|TRBV10-3|-
TGTGCCATCCAAATCGGATTCGGGTCTGAGCAGTTCTTC
CAIQIGFGSEQFF
>TRBJ2-3|-|TRBV9|TRBD2
TGTGCCAGCAGCCTCAGACTAGCGGTTGGGAGCACAGATACGCAGTATTTT
CASSLRLAVGSTDTQYF
>TRBJ2-7|few|TRBV11-1|-
TGTGCCAGCAGCTTAGATGGCAGGACGGCTCGGTACTTC
CASSLDGRTARYF
>TRBJ2-7|-|TRBV7-9|-
TGTGCCAGCAGCTTAACACAGTACTACGAGCAGTACTTC
CASSLTQYYEQYF
>TRBJ2-1|few|TRBV28|-
TGTGCCAGCAGTTTCGCTAGCGTATTTAGTGGTGAGCAGTTCTTC
CASSFASVFSGEQFF
>TRBJ2-7|once|TRBV4-3|-
TGCGCCAGCAGCCAAGAGGAAGCGGGCCCCTACGAGCAGTACTTC
CASSQEEAGPYEQYF
>TRBJ2-7|-|TRBV12-3/TRBV12-4|-
TGTGCCAGCAGTTTCGTTCCCCACGAGCAGTACTTC
CASSFVPHEQYF
>TRBJ1-2|-|TRBV30|TRBD1
TGTGCCTGGAGAGACAGGGGACGGTATGGCTACACCTTC
CAWRDRGRYGYTF
>TRBJ2-7|-|TRBV10-3|-
TGTGCCATCAGTGGAAGTTCGGCAGGCAAGTTTGACGAGCAGTACTTC
CAISGSSAGKFDEQYF
>TRBJ1-1|-|TRBV7-6|-
TGTGCCAGCAGCCAACCGGGGGGGTCTGAAGCTTTCTTT
CASSQPGGSEAFF
>TRBJ2-5|-|TRBV28|TRBD1
TGTGCCAGCAGTTTACCACGGACAGGGGGCGAGACCCAGTACTTC
CASSLPRTGGETQYF
>TRBJ2-5|few|TRBV6-5|TRBD2
TGTGCCAGCAGTTATACTAGCGGGAGATTGGAGACCCAGTACTTC
CASSYTSGRLETQYF
>TRBJ2-3|-|TRBV5-1|-
TGCGCCAGTGGACCCGTAGACACAGATACGCAGTATTTT
CASGPVDTDTQYF
>TRBJ2-1|-|TRBV7-2|-
TGTGCCAGCAGCTTACGCTCCCGGGGGACTTCTGTCAGGGAGCAGTTCTTC
CASSLRSRGTSVREQFF
>TRBJ2-5|-|TRBV6-1|-
TGTGCCAGCAGACCCAGGGCAGGGGAAGAGGCCCAGTACTTC
CASRPRAGEEAQYF
>TRBJ2-1|-|TRBV4-2|TRBD1
TGTGCCAGCAGCCAAGAGCAGGGGGCAAATGAGCAGTTCTTC
CASSQEQGANEQFF
>TRBJ2-4|-|TRBV11-2|-
TGTGCCAGCACGGACGGGCGGTGGGACATTCAGTACTTC
CASTDGRWDIQYF
>TRBJ2-1|-|TRBV29-1|TRBD2
TGCAGCGTATCCGACACTAGACTAGCGGGAGTAAATGAGCAGTTCTTC
CSVSDTRLAGVNEQFF
>TRBJ1-4|-|TRBV7-9|-
TGTGCCAGCAGCTTAGTATCGGCAGGCCTTAATGAAAAACTGTTTTTT
CASSLVSAGLNEKLFF
>TRBJ2-5|few|TRBV9|-
TGTGCCAGCAGCGTGAGCGGACAAGAGACCCAGTACTTC
CASSVSGQETQYF
>TRBJ2-5|few|TRBV6-1|-
TGTGCCAGCAGTTCTAGGGGGTGGGAGACCCAGTACTTC
CASSSRGWETQYF
>TRBJ2-5|-|TRBV29-1|TRBD2
TGCAGCGTAACTAGCGGGAAAGAGACCCAGTACTTC
CSVTSGKETQYF
>TRBJ1-6|few|TRBV20-1|-
TGCAGTGCTCAGACGGCCTATAATTCACCCCTCCACTTT
CSAQTAYNSPLHF
>TRBJ2-3|-|TRBV20-1|TRBD2
TGCAGCCTTAGCGGGAACAGAGATACGCAGTATTTT
CSLSGNRDTQYF
>TRBJ2-3|-|TRBV7-2|TRBD1
TGTGCCAGCAGCTTAGCGTCTCAAGGGGGCCCAGATACGCAGTATTTT
CASSLASQGGPDTQYF
>TRBJ2-1|-|TRBV4-1|-
TGCGCCAGCAGCCTCCCCTCGGGGGCCGGGGATGAGCAGTTCTTC
CASSLPSGAGDEQFF
>TRBJ2-3|-|TRBV29-1|-
TGCAGCACTAGCATAGGACCAGGCACAGGTACGCAGTATTTT
CSTSIGPGTGTQYF
>TRBJ2-7|few|TRBV29-1|-
TGCAGCGTTGAAAAGGAGGGCTACGAGCAGTACTTC
CSVEKEGYEQYF
>TRBJ2-7|-|TRBV20-1|TRBD1
TGCAGTGCTAGAGCCGGGACAGAGACCTACGAGCAGTACTTC
CSARAGTETYEQYF
>TRBJ2-5|few|TRBV29-1|-
TGCAGCGTTGTTCCGCAAGAGACCCAGTACTTC
CSVVPQETQYF
>TRBJ2-5|-|TRBV2|-
TGTGCCAGCAGTGAAGAAGCACAAGAGACCCAGTACTTC
CASSEEAQETQYF
>TRBJ2-1|-|TRBV20-1|TRBD2
TGCAGTGCTAGAAGGCTAGCGGGGGGGATGGTGAATGAGCAGTTCTTC
CSARRLAGGMVNEQFF
>TRBJ2-3|few|TRBV10-3|-
TGTGCCATCAGTGAGCCACGAAGGACGCAGCCCGGCACAGATACGCAGTATTTT
CAISEPRRTQPGTDTQYF
>TRBJ2-1|-|TRBV20-1|TRBD1
TGCAGTGCTACAGGGACAGGGGTTAATGAGCAGTTCTTC
CSATGTGVNEQFF
>TRBJ2-7|-|TRBV11-2|-
TGTACCAGCGGAGCCGGGTTCAGCTCCTACGAGCAGTACTTC
CTSGAGFSSYEQYF
>TRBJ1-5|-|TRBV12-3/TRBV12-4|TRBD1
TGTGCCAGCAGATTGGGACAGATCAGTCAGCCCCAGCATTTT
CASRLGQISQPQHF
>TRBJ2-7|-|TRBV6-6|-
TGTGCCAGCAGTTTGAGTGGGACTGGTGAGCAGTACTTC
CASSLSGTGEQYF
>TRBJ2-5|once|TRBV30|-
TGTGCCTGGAGTGTACGGCGGGCTACTTTGCAGGAGACCCAGTACTTC
CAWSVRRATLQETQYF
>TRBJ2-4|-|TRBV20-1|TRBD1
TGCAGTGCCGAAATATCGGGACAGTCTGGAGAGCAGTACTTC
CSAEISGQSGEQYF
>TRBJ1-1|-|TRBV2|-
TGTGCCAGCAGTACTACTCGGGGAGGTTTTACTGAAGCTTTCTTT
CASSTTRGGFTEAFF
>TRBJ2-1|-|TRBV18|-
TGTGCCAGCGGACACCGGATAAATGAGCAGTTCTTC
CASGHRINEQFF
>TRBJ2-1|-|TRBV3-1|-
TGTGCCAGCAGCCAGACCGTTTTCTCCTACAATGAGCAGTTCTTC
CASSQTVFSYNEQFF
>TRBJ1-5|-|TRBV7-9|-
TGTGCCAGCAGCAACTCCGGGCCACCCAATCAGCCCCAGCATTTT
CASSNSGPPNQPQHF
>TRBJ2-1|-|TRBV5-6|TRBD1
TGTGCCAGCAGACGATACACAGGGGGTGAGCAGTTCTTC
CASRRYTGGEQFF
>TRBJ2-3|-|TRBV20-1|TRBD2
TGCAGTGCCCCACGGACTAGCCTGGGGGCAGATACGCAGTATTTT
CSAPRTSLGADTQYF
>TRBJ2-7|many|TRBV20-1|-
TGCAGTGCTAGGTCTCCCGGACTTAGCGACGAGCAGTACTTC
CSARSPGLSDEQYF
>TRBJ1-1|few|TRBV6-5|-
TGTGCCAGCAGACCAGGGCCACACACTGAAGCTTTCTTT
CASRPGPHTEAFF
>TRBJ2-3|-|TRBV5-1|-
TGCGCCAGCAGCTTGGGGGGGAGGACTGTCAACACAGATACGCAGTATTTT
CASSLGGRTVNTDTQYF
>TRBJ1-5|-|TRBV29-1|-
TGCAGCGCGAGACATAAAAATCAGCCCCAGCATTTT
CSARHKNQPQHF
>TRBJ2-1|few|TRBV27|-
TGTGCCAGCAGTCCCCGTGGAGGGGGGGCGTCCTACAATGAGCAGTTCTTC
CASSPRGGGASYNEQFF
>TRBJ2-5|-|TRBV20-1|TRBD2
TGCAGTGCTGACGGGACTAGCGGGGAGACCCAGTACTTC
CSADGTSGETQYF
>TRBJ1-6|-|TRBV2|-
TGTGCCAGCAGTGAGGAATTCGATCGTCTCCTCCACTTT
CASSEEFDRLLHF
>TRBJ2-7|few|TRBV14|-
TGTGCCAGCAGCCAAGAAGCCCGGAGCTCCTACGAGCAGTACTTC
CASSQEARSSYEQYF
>TRBJ2-7|few|TRBV6-1|TRBD1
TGTGCCAGCAGTGAACGGGCGGACAGGAGTTCCTACGAGCAGTACTTC
CASSERADRSSYEQYF
>TRBJ1-5|once|TRBV20-1|-
TGCAGTGCTACAGCCCCTCCGGGTGGGCCCCAGCATTTT
CSATAPPGGPQHF
>TRBJ2-1|-|TRBV7-2|TRBD2
TGTGCCAGCAGCGGAGCGGGAGGGCCAGTCCATGAGCAGTTCTTC
CASSGAGGPVHEQFF